The 25 T cell receptor beta chains reported below all come from one sample, sequenced in a study of cytomegalovirus exposure and HLA in healthy donors. Assay: immunoSEQ multiplex PCR; the TCRdb copy retains only in-frame clones and omits some. The table has over 200,000 clones, around four fifths seen once. The sample consisted of PBMCs. The origin of the receptors is a woman younger than 30 in good health and CMV-seronegative.

V is TRBV9 and J is TRBJ2-3; D remains ambiguous. Germline lookup yields CDR1 SGDLS and CDR2 YYNGEE. Between the trimmed V and J ends, which lost 7 bases and 6 bases, there was a span of 3 bases. The CDR3 length is 9 residues. The CDR3 DNA reads TGTGCCAGCGGGGATACGCAGTATTTT. Translating it yields CASGDTQYF.

The V call is TRBV6-1, the J call TRBJ1-5, with 9 bases identical to TRBD1. In germline, CDR1 is MNHNS, CDR2 SASEGT. CDR3 length: 18 residues. Trimming took 3 bases from V and 6 from J; bases not matched to a gene: 15. CDR3 coding DNA: TGTGCCAGCAGTGAGGAGTTACAGGGGGCTTGGATTCGTCAGCCCCAGCATTTT. This translates into CASSEELQGAWIRQPQHF.

This chain links TRBV5-6 with TRBJ2-1; D may be TRBD1 or TRBD2 (6 bases each). The CDR3 consists of 16 residues. CDR1 is SGHDT, CDR2 YYEEEE, per germline. Trimming removed 4 bases at V and 2 bases at J, with 16 bases between. The CDR3 reads CASSPLGGTPYNEQFF. Written as DNA, the CDR3 is TGTGCCAGCAGCCCACTAGGGGGGACTCCCTACAATGAGCAGTTCTTC. Complete variable domain (other parts from reference TRBV5-6 and TRBJ2-1): DAGVTQSPTHLIKTRGQQVTLRCSPKSGHDTVSWYQQALGQGPQFIFQYYEEEERQRGNFPDRFSGHQFPNYSSELNVNALLLGDSALYLCASSPLGGTPYNEQFFGPGTRLTVL.

The CDR3 sequence is CASSLAGGGKSPLHF. DNA for the CDR3: TGTGCCAGCAGCTTAGCCGGGGGCGGGAAATCACCCCTCCACTTT. This rearrangement joins TRBV7-9 to TRBJ1-6; maybe TRBD1 (6 bases). Germline CDR1 and CDR2: SEHNR and FQNEAQ (reference sequence). The CDR3 contains 15 residues. V was pared by 0 bases and J by 10 bases, with 13 bases between.

The chain has TRBV30 and TRBJ1-2; a possible D gene is TRBD1 (6 bases). Trimming pared 4 bases from V and 8 bases from J, leaving 17 bases between. The length of the CDR3 is 13 residues. CDR1 is GTSNPN and CDR2 is SVGIG in the germline V gene (reference sequence). The DNA for the CDR3 is TGTGCCTGGACCTTCGGGCAGGGGAAAGGCTACACCTTC. Amino acid sequence: CAWTFGQGKGYTF.

This chain uses TRBV11-2 with TRBJ2-3; D not certain. Deletions cut 1 base from V and 0 bases from J, with 8 bases between. The CDR3 covers 15 residues. The germline CDR1 and CDR2 sequences are SGHAT and FQNNGV. For the CDR3, the DNA is TGTGCCAGCAGCTTAGTTGGGCGAAGCACAGATACGCAGTATTTT. Its translation: CASSLVGRSTDTQYF.

This clone has a count of ten or more. Other nucleotide sequences from this sample produce the same CDR3. The chain has TRBV5-1 and TRBJ1-1; TRBD1 agrees at 7 bases. The germline V gene has CDR1 SGHRS and CDR2 YFSETQ. The length of the CDR3 is 13 residues. J gave up 3 bases and V 3 bases, and 2 bases lay outside the gene matches. Here the CDR3 reads CASSSQGDTEAFF. The CDR3 nucleotides read TGCGCCAGCAGCTCCCAGGGGGACACTGAAGCTTTCTTT. The variable domain in full, with the rest retrieved from reference TRBV5-1 and TRBJ1-1, is KAGVTQTPRYLIKTRGQQVTLSCSPISGHRSVSWYQQTPGQGLQFLFEYFSETQRNKGNFPGRFSGRQFSNSRSEMNVSTLELGDSALYLCASSSQGDTEAFFGQGTRLTVV.

In its sample, this clone ranks as medium-sized. The chain is built from TRBV4-2 and TRBJ2-7; possibly TRBD2 for D (6 bases). The germline V gene has CDR1 LGHNA and CDR2 YNFKEQ. The CDR3 sequence is 15 residues long. The ends were cut back, 1 base at V and 1 base at J, with 11 bases in the middle. The CDR3 spells CASSQVTGESYEQYF. CDR3 DNA: TGTGCCAGCAGCCAAGTTACGGGAGAGTCCTACGAGCAGTACTTC.

The CDR3 loop is CASSSGRGLEQYF. The CDR3 region has the DNA TGCGCCAGCAGCTCCGGACGGGGCTTAGAGCAGTACTTC. The rearrangement joins TRBV5-1 to TRBJ2-7; TRBD1 or TRBD2 may be the D gene (5 bases each). Between the trimmed V and J ends, which lost 3 bases and 7 bases, there was a span of 14 bases. In germline, CDR1 is SGHRS, CDR2 YFSETQ. The CDR3 is made up of 13 amino acids.

J is TRBJ2-7 and V is TRBV10-3, with D tentatively TRBD1 or TRBD2 (5 bases each). The germline V gene has CDR1 ENHRY and CDR2 SYGVKD. There are 15 residues in the CDR3. V was shortened by 5 bases and J by 0 bases, with 14 bases between the two germline ends. This CDR3 is CAISTQGPSSYEQYF. The CDR3 DNA is TGTGCCATCAGTACCCAGGGACCGAGCTCCTACGAGCAGTACTTC.

V usage is TRBV7-9 and J usage is TRBJ1-2; 7 bases match TRBD1. J lost 4 bases, V lost 1 base, and 3 bases had no gene match. This CDR3 has 14 residues. Germline V gene sequence: CDR1 SEHNR, CDR2 FQNEAQ (reference sequence). CDR3 in DNA: TGTGCCAGCAGCTTAGGACAGGGTGGCTATGGCTACACCTTC. It is translated as CASSLGQGGYGYTF.

The chain recombines TRBV6-5 with TRBJ1-5; maybe TRBD1 (6 bases). Germline CDR1 is MNHEY and CDR2 is SVGAGI. The CDR3 length is 12 residues. V lost 7 bases and J 4 bases, leaving 8 bases between the germline ends. The CDR3 here is CASKQGNQPQHF. CDR3 DNA sequence: TGTGCCAGCAAACAGGGTAATCAGCCCCAGCATTTT.

This sequence joins TRBV30 and TRBJ1-4, with a tentative D call TRBD1 (6 bases). V was shortened by 3 bases and J by 4 bases, with 12 bases between the two germline ends. This CDR3 spans 14 amino acids. The germline V gene has CDR1 GTSNPN and CDR2 SVGIG (reference sequence). In DNA, the CDR3 is TGTGCCTGGAGCTTTACAGGGCATAATGAAAAACTGTTTTTT. Its protein product is CAWSFTGHNEKLFF. Drawing the rest from reference TRBV30 and TRBJ1-4, the complete variable domain is SQTIHQWPATLVQPVGSPLSLECTVEGTSNPNLYWYRQAAGRGLQLLFYSVGIGQISSEVPQNLSASRPQDRQFILSSKKLLLSDSGFYLCAWSFTGHNEKLFFGSGTQLSVL.

V usage is TRBV7-3 and J usage is TRBJ2-7; 8 positions agree with TRBD2. CDR3 length: 15 residues. Germline assignment: CDR1 SGHTA and CDR2 FQGTGA. The J segment lost 4 bases and the V segment lost 5 bases, leaving 10 bases of the junction unmatched. CDR3 DNA sequence: TGTGCCAGCAGCCCCCAAAACGGGGGGGCTTACGAGCAGTACTTC. Protein: CASSPQNGGAYEQYF.

J is TRBJ1-5 and V is TRBV27; D might be TRBD1 (5 bases). The V end lost 2 bases, the J end lost 1 base, and 9 bases lay between the germline ends. Germline loops: CDR1 MNHEY, CDR2 SMNVEV (reference sequence). The CDR3 contains 15 residues. CDR3 DNA sequence: TGTGCCAGCAGTTTAAGCCAGGGAAGCAATCAGCCCCAGCATTTT. This codes for CASSLSQGSNQPQHF.

The rearrangement joins TRBV5-1 to TRBJ1-3, with a possible D match to TRBD1 (5 bases). CDR1 SGHRS and CDR2 YFSETQ come from the germline V gene. Trimming took off 4 bases at V and 0 bases at J, with 14 bases between the two ends. The CDR3 consists of 16 residues. The CDR3 is CASSPNTGDSGNTIYF. DNA for the CDR3: TGCGCCAGCAGCCCAAATACAGGAGACTCTGGAAACACCATATATTTT. The whole variable domain, remainder taken from reference TRBV5-1 and TRBJ1-3, is KAGVTQTPRYLIKTRGQQVTLSCSPISGHRSVSWYQQTPGQGLQFLFEYFSETQRNKGNFPGRFSGRQFSNSRSEMNVSTLELGDSALYLCASSPNTGDSGNTIYFGEGSWLTVV.

The CDR3 bases are TGTGCCAGCAGTGTCCAGGGGGCACGTACGGCTAGGACTAGCTTCCATGAGCAGTTCTTC. This translates into CASSVQGARTARTSFHEQFF. The chain carries TRBV6-1 and TRBJ2-1; D possibly uses TRBD1 or TRBD2 (8 bases each). V lost 4 bases and J lost 8, with 33 bases in between. The CDR3 is 20 residues long. Germline CDR1 and CDR2: MNHNS and SASEGT.

The chain recombines TRBV19 with TRBJ2-7; a weak D match, TRBD2 (7 bases). CDR1 is LNHDA, CDR2 SQIVND, per germline (reference sequence). The CDR3 has 17 amino acids. Trimming left V 6 bases short and J 4 bases short, with 25 bases between. This CDR3 is CASSPGRIRGASYEQYF. The CDR3 region has the DNA TGTGCCAGTAGCCCCGGTCGCATACGGGGGGCGTCTTACGAGCAGTACTTC.

The CDR3 DNA is TGTGCCACCGAAGACAGGGGGAACATTCAGTACTTC. This codes for CATEDRGNIQYF. The J gene is TRBJ2-4, the V gene TRBV27, with 9 bases aligning to TRBD1. From germline, CDR1 is MNHEY and CDR2 SMNVEV (reference sequence). CDR3 length equals 12 residues. With 10 bases clipped from V and 7 bases from J, the junction kept 5 bases outside the gene matches.

The rearrangement uses TRBV6-6 and TRBJ1-1; D unclear. CDR1 is MNHNY, CDR2 SVGAGI, per germline (reference sequence). The CDR3 consists of 15 residues. The V and J ends lost 7 bases and 4 bases respectively, with 19 bases between them. The CDR3: CASTPTREDITEAFF. The CDR3 region has the DNA TGTGCCAGCACTCCTACTCGGGAGGATATCACTGAAGCTTTCTTT.

The chain combines TRBV15 with TRBJ2-1; D is perhaps TRBD2 (6 bases). Germline loops: CDR1 LNHNV, CDR2 YYDKDF (reference sequence). V lost 0 bases to trimming and J lost 6 bases, with 15 bases between them. This CDR3 region has 16 residues. The DNA of the CDR3 is TGTGCCACCAGCAGAGACTTTTGGGGTAGCGGCAATGAGCAGTTCTTC. It yields the protein CATSRDFWGSGNEQFF.

Comment on this clone: Other DNA sequences in the sample encode the same CDR3. CDR3: CASSFGTSGSTDTQYF. The CDR3 DNA sequence: TGCGCCAGCAGCTTCGGGACTAGCGGAAGCACAGATACGCAGTATTTT. The chain joins TRBV5-1 to TRBJ2-3; 11 nucleotides match TRBD2. Germline V CDR1 and CDR2: SGHRS, YFSETQ. V shed 2 bases, J shed 0 bases, and the junction held 2 bases outside the gene matches. This CDR3 has 16 amino acids.

This clone was observed a few times. The rearrangement uses TRBV2 and TRBJ1-2, with a tentative D call TRBD1 (6 bases). V was cut by 4 bases and J by 8 bases, with 11 bases left in between. Germline-derived CDR1 and CDR2 are SNHLY and FYNNEI. The CDR3 covers 12 residues. In DNA form, the CDR3 reads TGTGCCAGCAGTGTTACAGGGCCCGGCTACACCTTC. Amino acids: CASSVTGPGYTF.

Only a few counts were recorded for this clone. The chain couples TRBV16 to TRBJ1-5; D is ambiguous. Germline CDR1 and CDR2: KGHSY and FQNENV. This CDR3 contains 14 residues. Trimming pared 0 bases from V and 0 bases from J, leaving 3 bases between. CDR3 protein: CASSQSGSNQPQHF. CDR3 bases: TGTGCCAGCAGCCAATCGGGTAGCAATCAGCCCCAGCATTTT.

This clone was recorded only once. The genes are TRBV30 and TRBJ1-2; 10 nucleotides agree with TRBD1. The CDR3 runs to 14 residues. V lost 3 bases and J lost 2; bases outside the gene matches: 3. Germline CDR1 GTSNPN, CDR2 SVGIG (reference sequence). Written as DNA, the CDR3 is TGTGCCTGGAGGGACAGGGGGAAGAACTATGGCTACACCTTC. Its translation: CAWRDRGKNYGYTF.